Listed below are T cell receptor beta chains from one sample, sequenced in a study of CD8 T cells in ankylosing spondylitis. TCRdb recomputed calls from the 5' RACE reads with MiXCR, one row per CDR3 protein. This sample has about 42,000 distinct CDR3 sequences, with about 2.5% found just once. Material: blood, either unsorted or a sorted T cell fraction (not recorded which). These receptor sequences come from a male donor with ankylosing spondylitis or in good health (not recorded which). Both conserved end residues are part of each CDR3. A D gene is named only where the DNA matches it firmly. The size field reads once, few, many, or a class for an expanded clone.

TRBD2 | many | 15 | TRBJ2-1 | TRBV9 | TGTGCCAGCAGCGTAAGCCTAGCGGTTTACAATGAGCAGTTCTTC | CASSVSLAVYNEQFF
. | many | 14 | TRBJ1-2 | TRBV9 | TGTGCCAGCAGCGCGGTAGGGCCTAACTATGGCTACACCTTC | CASSAVGPNYGYTF
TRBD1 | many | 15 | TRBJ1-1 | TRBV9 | TGTGCCAGCAGCGTAGTAGGGCAGGGGGACACTGAAGCTTTCTTT | CASSVVGQGDTEAFF
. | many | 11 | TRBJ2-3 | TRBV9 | TGTGCCAGCGCGATGGGAGATACGCAGTATTTT | CASAMGDTQYF
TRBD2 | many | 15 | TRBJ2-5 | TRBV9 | TGTGCCAGCAGCGTAACCACGGGAGGGCAAGAGACCCAGTACTTC | CASSVTTGGQETQYF
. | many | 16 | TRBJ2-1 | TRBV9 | TGTGCCAGCAGCGTAGCTTCTCAGGGGACCTACAATGAGCAGTTCTTC | CASSVASQGTYNEQFF
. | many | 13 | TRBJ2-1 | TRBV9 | TGTGCCAGCAGCGTAGGCCCGGGCAATGAGCAGTTCTTC | CASSVGPGNEQFF
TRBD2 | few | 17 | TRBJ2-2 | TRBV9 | TGTGCCAGCAGCCGTAGTGGGGCGGGAGTACGAACCGGGGAGCTGTTTTTT | CASSRSGAGVRTGELFF
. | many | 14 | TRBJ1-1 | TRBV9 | TGTGCCAGCAGCCTAGGGAACAGGAACACTGAAGCTTTCTTT | CASSLGNRNTEAFF
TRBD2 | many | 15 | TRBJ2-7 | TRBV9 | TGTGCCAGCAGCGCAACTAGCGTGAGGGGCTACGAGCAGTACTTC | CASSATSVRGYEQYF
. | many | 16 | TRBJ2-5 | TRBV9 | TGTGCCAGCAGCGTAGGAGGAGGGGGCCCCCAAGAGACCCAGTACTTC | CASSVGGGGPQETQYF
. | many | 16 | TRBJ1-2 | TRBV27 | TGTGCCAGCAGTTGGTTTACGGACAGCTCTAACTATGGCTACACCTTC | CASSWFTDSSNYGYTF
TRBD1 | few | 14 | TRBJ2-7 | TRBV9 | TGTGCCAGCAGCCTGTCCCGGGACAGGGACGAGCAGTACTTC | CASSLSRDRDEQYF
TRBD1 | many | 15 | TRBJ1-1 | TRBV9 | TGTGCCAGCAGCGTAGCGGGACAGGGGAACACTGAAGCTTTCTTT | CASSVAGQGNTEAFF
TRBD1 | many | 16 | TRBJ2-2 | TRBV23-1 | TGCGCCAGCAGTCAATCGGGACAGGGAAACACCGGGGAGCTGTTTTTT | CASSQSGQGNTGELFF